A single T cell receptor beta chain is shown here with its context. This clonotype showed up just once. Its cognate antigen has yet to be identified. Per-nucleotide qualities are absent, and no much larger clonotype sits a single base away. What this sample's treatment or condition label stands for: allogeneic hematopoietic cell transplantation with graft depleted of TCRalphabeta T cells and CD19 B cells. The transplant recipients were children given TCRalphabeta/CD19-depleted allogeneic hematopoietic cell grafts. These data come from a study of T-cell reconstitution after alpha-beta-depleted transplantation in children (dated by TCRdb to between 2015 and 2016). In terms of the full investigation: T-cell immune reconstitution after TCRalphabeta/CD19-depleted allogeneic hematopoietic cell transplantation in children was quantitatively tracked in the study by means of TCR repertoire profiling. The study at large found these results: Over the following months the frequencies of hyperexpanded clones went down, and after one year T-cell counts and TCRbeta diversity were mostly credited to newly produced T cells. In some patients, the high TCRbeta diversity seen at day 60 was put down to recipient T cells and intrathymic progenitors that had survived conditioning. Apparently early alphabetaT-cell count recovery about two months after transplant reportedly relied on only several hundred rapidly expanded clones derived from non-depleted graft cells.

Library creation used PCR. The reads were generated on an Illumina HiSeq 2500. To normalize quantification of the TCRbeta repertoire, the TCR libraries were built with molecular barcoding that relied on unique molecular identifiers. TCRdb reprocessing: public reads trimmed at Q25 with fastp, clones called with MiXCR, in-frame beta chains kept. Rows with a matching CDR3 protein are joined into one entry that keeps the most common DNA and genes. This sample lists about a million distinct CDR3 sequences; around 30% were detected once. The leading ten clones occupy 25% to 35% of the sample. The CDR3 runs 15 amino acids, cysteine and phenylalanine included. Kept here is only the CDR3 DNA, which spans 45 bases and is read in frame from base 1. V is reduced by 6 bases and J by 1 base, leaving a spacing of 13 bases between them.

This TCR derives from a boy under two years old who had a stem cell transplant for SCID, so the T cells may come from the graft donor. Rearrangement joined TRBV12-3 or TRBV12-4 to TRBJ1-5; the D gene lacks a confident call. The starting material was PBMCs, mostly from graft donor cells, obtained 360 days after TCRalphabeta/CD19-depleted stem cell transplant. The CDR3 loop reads CASSRRLESNQPQHF. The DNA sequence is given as TGTGCCAGCAGCCGTCGACTGGAGAGCAATCAGCCCCAGCATTTT.